The rows below give T cell receptor beta chains drawn from one sample of a study of T cells in tuberculosis. The protocol was immunoSEQ multiplex PCR, while the TCRdb copy is restricted to in-frame clones and leaves out a portion. The sample has some 31,000 clones; 85% to 95% are singletons. Sequenced sample: PBMCs. These receptors all stem from a donor between 10 and 35 years old with latent tuberculosis or without tuberculosis infection. The CDR3 runs from the conserved cysteine through the conserved F or W. The order of the fields is V gene, D gene, clone size, J gene, CDR3 DNA, CDR3 protein. D genes are given only for firm matches. Clone size is given for some rows only: seen once, a few or many times, or a class if the clone is expanded.

TRBV9,TRBD2,-,TRBJ2-7,TGTGCCAGCAGCCCGAGGGAGGAGAGCGGGGGGGCCTACGAGCAGTACTTC,CASSPREESGGAYEQYF
TRBV29-1,-,-,TRBJ1-6,TGCAGCGTTGGGTCCGGGGATCTGGGTTCACCCCTCCACTTT,CSVGSGDLGSPLHF
TRBV29-1,-,-,TRBJ2-3,TGCAGCGTGGAGCTAAACACAGATACGCAGTATTTT,CSVELNTDTQYF
TRBV6-5,TRBD1,-,TRBJ1-2,TGTGCCAGCAGTTATGGGACAGGGGGAAACAACTATGGCTACACCTTC,CASSYGTGGNNYGYTF
TRBV5-6,-,-,TRBJ2-7,TGTGCCAGCAGCGGGCCCGGGGTGGGCTACGAGCAGTACTTC,CASSGPGVGYEQYF
TRBV5-1,TRBD1,-,TRBJ1-1,TGCGCCAGCAGCGCGGACAGGGTTGGGACTGAAGCTTTCTTT,CASSADRVGTEAFF
TRBV6-5,-,-,TRBJ1-5,TGTGCCAGCAGTACGGGGAGTCAGCCCCAGCATTTT,CASSTGSQPQHF
TRBV27,-,-,TRBJ1-1,TGTGCCAGCAGTTTAAGACAGAACACTGAAGCTTTCTTT,CASSLRQNTEAFF
TRBV28,-,-,TRBJ1-5,TGTGCCAGCAGTTTCCCTACGAGCAATCAGCCCCAGCATTTT,CASSFPTSNQPQHF
TRBV6-5,-,-,TRBJ1-2,TGTGCCAGCGGTTCGTGGGTTGAGGGTGGCTACACCTTC,CASGSWVEGGYTF
TRBV9,TRBD1,-,TRBJ1-5,TGTGCCAGCAGCGTAGATTGGAGGGGGCATCAGCCCCAGCATTTT,CASSVDWRGHQPQHF
TRBV19,TRBD1,-,TRBJ2-1,TGTGCCAGTAGTATAGTCGGGACAGCTTACAATGAGCAGTTCTTC,CASSIVGTAYNEQFF
TRBV11-2,-,-,TRBJ2-3,TGTGCCAGCAGAGTACTAGCCACAGATACGCAGTATTTT,CASRVLATDTQYF
TRBV10-2,-,-,TRBJ2-1,TGCGCCAGCGTGGGTCTAGCTTATGATGAGCAGTTCTTC,CASVGLAYDEQFF
TRBV19,-,-,TRBJ1-6,TGTGCCAGTAGACGGGAGAATAATTCACCCCTCCACTTT,CASRRENNSPLHF
TRBV15,-,-,TRBJ2-3,TGTGCCACCAGCATATTCGGGAGCACAGATACGCAGTATTTT,CATSIFGSTDTQYF
TRBV2,-,-,TRBJ2-1,TGTGCCAGCAGTGAAAGGTCGCTCAGTGCGGTTTCCTACAATGAGCAGTTCTTC,CASSERSLSAVSYNEQFF
TRBV5-1,-,-,TRBJ1-6,TGCGCCAGCAGCTTGGAAGGAGCTTATAATTCACCCCTCCACTTT,CASSLEGAYNSPLHF
TRBV9,TRBD1,-,TRBJ2-3,TGTGCCAGCAGCCCCACGGGACAGGGGGGGACAGATACGCAGTATTTT,CASSPTGQGGTDTQYF
TRBV28,-,-,TRBJ2-1,TGTGCCAGCAGTTTATTAAATCGAGGTGAGCAGTTCTTC,CASSLLNRGEQFF
TRBV7-9,-,-,TRBJ1-1,TGTGCCAGCAGCTTAGGTGGGGGGTTGGACACTGAAGCTTTCTTT,CASSLGGGLDTEAFF
TRBV15,-,-,TRBJ2-7,TGTGCCACCAGCAGAATATCCGGTACAGGGTCCGGCGAGCAGTACTTC,CATSRISGTGSGEQYF
TRBV6-1,TRBD2,-,TRBJ2-1,TGTGCCAGCAGTGAAGTCGCGGGAGGGCGGGATGAGCAGTTCTTC,CASSEVAGGRDEQFF
TRBV18,TRBD1,-,TRBJ2-7,TGTGCCAGCTCACCACCTGACAGGGGGAACGAGCAGTACTTC,CASSPPDRGNEQYF
TRBV19,TRBD2,-,TRBJ2-1,TGTGCCAGTAGTAGGACTAGCGGGTACAATGAGCAGTTCTTC,CASSRTSGYNEQFF
TRBV11-3,-,-,TRBJ2-2,TGTGCCAGCAGCTTGGGGGGGCCTGTCCCCGGGGAGCTGTTTTTT,CASSLGGPVPGELFF
TRBV6-5,TRBD2,once,TRBJ2-3,TGTGCCAGCAGCCCCCGGGAGGCCACAGATACGCAGTATTTT,CASSPREATDTQYF
TRBV5-4,-,-,TRBJ1-2,TGTGCCAGCAGCTCACTGACAGCCAACTATGGCCACACCTTC,CASSSLTANYGHTF
TRBV2,TRBD2,-,TRBJ2-5,TGTGCCACCGGACTAGCTAGGGAGACCCAGTACTTC,CATGLARETQYF
TRBV11-2,TRBD1,-,TRBJ1-2,TGTGCCAGCAGCTTAGAACAGGGGATTGATGGCTACACCTTC,CASSLEQGIDGYTF
TRBV5-6,TRBD2,once,TRBJ2-3,TGTGCCAGCAGCCACCGACTAGCGGGTTCCGATACGCAGTATTTT,CASSHRLAGSDTQYF
TRBV5-1,-,once,TRBJ2-1,TGCGCCAGCAGCGCGTCAACTGAGCAGTTCTTC,CASSASTEQFF
TRBV5-1,TRBD2,few,TRBJ2-7,TGCGCCAGCAGCCCCAGACTAGCGGGCACCTACGAGCAGTACTTC,CASSPRLAGTYEQYF